This T cell receptor (beta chain) was obtained from a study of cytomegalovirus exposure and HLA in healthy donors. Comment on this clone: The antigen remains unidentified.

The CDR3 is 15 amino acids. Trimming left V 5 bases short and J 0 bases short, with 13 bases between. Germline V lookup: CDR1 LNHDA, CDR2 SQIVND (reference sequence). PCR amplification relied on 60 Vbeta primers (plus 13 Jbeta primers). TCRdb keeps only in-frame clones here, not all; method: immunoSEQ multiplex PCR. The sample shows about 150,000 clones, over 70% of them seen only once. General study points: The study listed some 160 cytomegalovirus-associated TCR beta chains.

The receptor was derived from a man aged 25-45 years in good health and CMV-seronegative. Sequenced input: PBMCs. The chain joins TRBV19 to TRBJ1-1; D is unclear. The CDR3 bases are TGTGCCAGTAGTTCTCCGATCGGAGTGAACACTGAAGCTTTCTTT. Translated: CASSSPIGVNTEAFF.